Listed below are T cell receptor beta chains from one sample, sequenced in a study of blood T cell repertoires in COVID-19. Clones were read by immunoSEQ multiplex PCR, and TCRdb kept only the in-frame ones, dropping some. The table includes about 480,000 clones, approximately 88% detected once. The specimen was PBMCs or T cells enriched from blood (not recorded which). These receptor sequences come from a woman between 35 and 50 years old who had recovered from COVID-19. The CDR3 runs from the conserved cysteine through the conserved F or W. A D gene is named only where the DNA matches it firmly. Only some rows state a clone size, as once, few, many or a class for expanded clones.

cdr3_aa	cdr3_nt	v_call	d_call	clone_size	j_call
CATSDPGVAGMDEQFF	TGTGCCACCAGTGACCCCGGGGTAGCGGGTATGGATGAGCAGTTCTTC	TRBV24-1	TRBD2	-	TRBJ2-1
CSVAQGLYGYTF	TGCAGCGTCGCCCAGGGACTCTATGGCTACACCTTC	TRBV29-1	-	-	TRBJ1-2
CASSYSSRAVGYTF	TGTGCCAGCAGTTACTCGTCGCGAGCGGTTGGCTACACCTTC	TRBV6-2/TRBV6-3	-	-	TRBJ1-2
CASSSYRDVNTEAFF	TGTGCCAGCAGCTCATACAGGGATGTGAACACTGAAGCTTTCTTT	TRBV3-1/TRBV3-2	-	-	TRBJ1-1
CASRHLPGAPPPGWEQYF	TGTGCCAGCAGACACCTCCCCGGCGCCCCACCTCCCGGGTGGGAGCAGTACTTC	TRBV2	-	-	TRBJ2-7
CASSFLSGESETQYF	TGCGCCAGCAGCTTTTTATCAGGGGAGTCGGAGACCCAGTACTTC	TRBV5-1	-	-	TRBJ2-5
CASTRFGDQPQHF	TGTGCCAGCACGCGGTTTGGAGATCAGCCCCAGCATTTT	TRBV6-6	-	once	TRBJ1-5
CASSLEQGRFAGQPQHF	TGTGCCAGCAGCTTAGAACAGGGGAGGTTCGCGGGTCAGCCCCAGCATTTT	TRBV7-9	TRBD1	-	TRBJ1-5
CASSQDIAGAFPEQFF	TGTGCCAGCAGCCAAGATATTGCGGGAGCTTTTCCGGAGCAGTTCTTC	TRBV4-2	TRBD2	-	TRBJ2-1
CASSVGGLAGLPYEQYF	TGTGCCAGCAGCGTAGGGGGACTAGCGGGTCTACCGTACGAGCAGTACTTC	TRBV9	TRBD2	-	TRBJ2-7
CASSLRWTGATETQYF	TGCGCCAGCAGCTTGAGGTGGACAGGGGCGACGGAGACCCAGTACTTC	TRBV5-1	TRBD1	-	TRBJ2-5
CASSLGSSSYEQYF	TGTGCCAGCAGCTTAGGCTCTAGCTCCTACGAGCAGTACTTC	TRBV7-6	-	few	TRBJ2-7
CASSQSSNGYTF	TGTGCCAGCAGCCAAAGTAGCAATGGCTACACCTTC	TRBV7-2	-	-	TRBJ1-2
CASSQDRGTEAFF	TGCGCCAGCAGCCAAGACAGGGGGACTGAAGCTTTCTTT	TRBV4-3	TRBD1	-	TRBJ1-1
CASSVGRHTGELFF	TGTGCCAGCAGCGTAGGGAGGCACACCGGGGAGCTGTTTTTT	TRBV9	-	-	TRBJ2-2
CASSQGTGAGNTIYF	TGTGCCAGCAGCCAAGGGACAGGTGCTGGAAACACCATATATTTT	TRBV7-9	TRBD1	-	TRBJ1-3
CASSGSGTGNEKLFF	TGTGCCAGCAGCGGATCCGGGACAGGGAATGAAAAACTGTTTTTT	TRBV5-6	TRBD1	-	TRBJ1-4
CASRRGPTGLEAFF	TGTGCCAGCAGGAGGGGCCCAACAGGGCTTGAAGCTTTCTTT	TRBV2	-	-	TRBJ1-1
CASSTRTGGATGELFF	TGTGCCAGTAGTACCCGGACAGGGGGCGCCACCGGGGAGCTGTTTTTT	TRBV19	TRBD1	-	TRBJ2-2
CASRVSGIGAYEQYF	TGTGCCAGCAGAGTTAGCGGGATTGGTGCCTACGAGCAGTACTTC	TRBV2	TRBD2	few	TRBJ2-7
CASVGQGLSTEAFF	TGTGCCAGCGTCGGACAGGGGCTGAGCACTGAAGCTTTCTTT	TRBV2	TRBD1	-	TRBJ1-1
CASSFTLSGATYEQYF	TGTGCCAGCAGCTTTACCCTTAGCGGGGCTACCTACGAGCAGTACTTC	TRBV11-2	TRBD2	-	TRBJ2-7
CASSRRYIAFF	TGTGCCAGTAGCCGCAGGTACATAGCTTTCTTT	TRBV19	-	-	TRBJ1-1
CASSQDASGGPSLSYNEQFF	TGCGCCAGCAGCCAAGATGCATCGGGAGGACCGTCACTGTCCTACAATGAGCAGTTCTTC	TRBV4-3	TRBD2	-	TRBJ2-1
CASSLGTSGKTDTQYF	TGCGCCAGCAGCTTGGGGACTAGCGGGAAGACAGATACGCAGTATTTT	TRBV5-1	TRBD2	-	TRBJ2-3
CATGTGGTLIDNEQFF	TGTGCCACAGGGACAGGGGGGACGTTGATTGACAATGAGCAGTTCTTC	TRBV10-3	TRBD1	-	TRBJ2-1
CASRDRDGGYTF	TGTGCCAGCAGAGACAGGGATGGTGGCTACACCTTC	TRBV12-3/TRBV12-4	TRBD1	-	TRBJ1-2
CASSLVRGRGDTEAFF	TGTGCCAGCAGCTTAGTACGGGGCAGGGGGGACACTGAAGCTTTCTTT	TRBV11-2	TRBD1	-	TRBJ1-1
CASSSRGASSTDTQYF	TGTGCCAGCAGCTCCCGGGGGGCTTCTAGCACAGATACGCAGTATTTT	TRBV3-1/TRBV3-2	-	-	TRBJ2-3
CASRLGNGQGIRGYTF	TGTGCCAGCAGATTGGGTAATGGACAGGGGATTCGTGGCTACACCTTC	TRBV5-6	TRBD1	once	TRBJ1-2
CASIRPGQGDYGYTF	TGTGCCAGCATACGACCGGGACAGGGGGACTATGGCTACACCTTC	TRBV5-8	TRBD1	few	TRBJ1-2
CASSSTGFYGYTF	TGTGCCAGCAGCTCTACAGGGTTTTACGGCTACACCTTC	TRBV5-6	-	-	TRBJ1-2
CASSDDLGTGNYGYTF	TGTGCCAGCAGTGACGACCTCGGGACAGGGAACTATGGCTACACCTTC	TRBV2	TRBD1	-	TRBJ1-2
CASSQDPGKGPQHF	TGCGCCAGCAGCCAAGATCCGGGGAAGGGGCCCCAGCATTTT	TRBV4-3	-	once	TRBJ1-5
CATLPEGLAGRGETQYF	TGTGCCACCCTTCCAGAGGGACTAGCGGGTCGCGGTGAGACCCAGTACTTC	TRBV15	TRBD2	-	TRBJ2-5
CASSLAYGYTF	TGTGCCAGCAGTTTGGCTTATGGCTACACCTTC	TRBV12-3/TRBV12-4	-	-	TRBJ1-2
CASSLGAMQYF	TGTGCCAGCAGCCTTGGGGCTATGCAGTACTTC	TRBV7-8	-	-	TRBJ2-7
CASSLQADYGYTF	TGTGCCAGCAGCTTACAGGCTGACTATGGCTACACCTTC	TRBV7-9	-	-	TRBJ1-2
CASSVEGGTGTDTQYF	TGTGCCAGCAGCGTAGAAGGTGGGACTGGCACAGATACGCAGTATTTT	TRBV9	-	-	TRBJ2-3
CASSPAPTGRPHEQYF	TGTGCCAGCAGCCCCGCCCCGACAGGGCGTCCCCACGAGCAGTACTTC	TRBV7-2	TRBD1	-	TRBJ2-7
CASSFGTDYEKLFF	TGCGCCAGCAGCTTCGGGACAGACTATGAAAAACTGTTTTTT	TRBV5-1	TRBD1	-	TRBJ1-4
CASSEPGLSSGNTIYF	TGTGCCAGCAGTGAACCAGGACTTTCCTCTGGAAACACCATATATTTT	TRBV6-1	-	-	TRBJ1-3
CASSPITDNTGELFF	TGTGCCAGCTCACCTATAACAGATAACACCGGGGAGCTGTTTTTT	TRBV18	-	-	TRBJ2-2
CSVVSWTEVTEAFF	TGCAGCGTTGTTTCCTGGACAGAGGTCACTGAAGCTTTCTTT	TRBV29-1	-	-	TRBJ1-1
CASSIERGTMRNTEAFF	TGTGCCAGTAGTATAGAGAGAGGGACTATGAGAAACACTGAAGCTTTCTTT	TRBV19	-	few	TRBJ1-1
CASSLEGLASTGELFF	TGTGCCAGCAGCTTGGAGGGACTAGCGTCAACCGGGGAGCTGTTTTTT	TRBV5-5	TRBD2	-	TRBJ2-2
CAWARGVSGNTIYF	TGTGCCTGGGCCAGGGGAGTCTCTGGAAACACCATATATTTT	TRBV30	-	-	TRBJ1-3
CASSGTTGTGYNEQFF	TGTGCCAGCAGTGGCACCACCGGGACAGGGTACAATGAGCAGTTCTTC	TRBV2	TRBD1	-	TRBJ2-1
CASINLRQYNEQFF	TGTGCCAGCATCAACCTTCGACAGTACAATGAGCAGTTCTTC	TRBV5-8	-	-	TRBJ2-1
CASSLAGQPNTEAFF	TGTGCCAGCAGCTTGGCCGGACAGCCGAACACTGAAGCTTTCTTT	TRBV5-5	-	-	TRBJ1-1
CASSWGVNTEAFF	TGCGCCAGCAGTTGGGGAGTGAACACTGAAGCTTTCTTT	TRBV10-2	-	-	TRBJ1-1
CASSIGGESTEAFF	TGTGCCAGTAGTATCGGGGGAGAGAGCACTGAAGCTTTCTTT	TRBV19	-	-	TRBJ1-1